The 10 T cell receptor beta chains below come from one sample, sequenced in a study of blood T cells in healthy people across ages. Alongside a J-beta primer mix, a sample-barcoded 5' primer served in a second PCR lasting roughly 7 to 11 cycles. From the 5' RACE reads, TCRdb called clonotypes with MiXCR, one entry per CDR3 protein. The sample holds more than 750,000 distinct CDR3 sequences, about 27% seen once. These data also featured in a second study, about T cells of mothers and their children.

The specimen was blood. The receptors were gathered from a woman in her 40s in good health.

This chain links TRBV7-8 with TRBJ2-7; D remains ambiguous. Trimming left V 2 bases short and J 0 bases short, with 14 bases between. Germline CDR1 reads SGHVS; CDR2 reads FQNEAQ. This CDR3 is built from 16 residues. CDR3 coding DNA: TGTGCCAGCAGCTTACTGCGCCTGGTGGGCTCCTACGAGCAGTACTTC. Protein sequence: CASSLLRLVGSYEQYF.

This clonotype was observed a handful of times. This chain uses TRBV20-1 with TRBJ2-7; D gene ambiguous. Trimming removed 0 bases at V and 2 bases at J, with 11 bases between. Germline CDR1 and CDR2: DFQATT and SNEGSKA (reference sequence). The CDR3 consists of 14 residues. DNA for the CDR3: TGCAGTGCTAGAGACCCCAGGAAAACCTACGAGCAGTACTTC. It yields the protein CSARDPRKTYEQYF.

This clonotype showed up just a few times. The CDR3 sequence is CASSIVGGSSYNEQFF. The DNA of the CDR3 is TGTGCCAGTAGTATAGTTGGGGGAAGCTCCTACAATGAGCAGTTCTTC. The genes are TRBV19 and TRBJ2-1; TRBD1 or TRBD2 may be the D gene (5 bases each). CDR1 LNHDA and CDR2 SQIVND come from the germline V gene (reference sequence). Trimming cost V 1 base and J 0 bases, with 10 bases left between them. The length of the CDR3 is 16 residues.

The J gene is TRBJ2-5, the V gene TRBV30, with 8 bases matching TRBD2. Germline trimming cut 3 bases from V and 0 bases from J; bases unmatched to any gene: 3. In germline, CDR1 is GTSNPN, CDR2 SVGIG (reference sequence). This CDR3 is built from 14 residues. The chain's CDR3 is CAWRQAGDQETQYF. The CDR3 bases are TGTGCCTGGAGGCAAGCGGGGGACCAAGAGACCCAGTACTTC. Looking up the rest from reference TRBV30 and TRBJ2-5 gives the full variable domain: SQTIHQWPATLVQPVGSPLSLECTVEGTSNPNLYWYRQAAGRGLQLLFYSVGIGQISSEVPQNLSASRPQDRQFILSSKKLLLSDSGFYLCAWRQAGDQETQYFGPGTRLLVL.

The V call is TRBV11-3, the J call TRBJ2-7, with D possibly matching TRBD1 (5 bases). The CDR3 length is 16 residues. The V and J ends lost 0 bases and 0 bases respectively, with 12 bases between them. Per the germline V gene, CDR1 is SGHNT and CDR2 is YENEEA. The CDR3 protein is CASSLDTGKSSYEQYF. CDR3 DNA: TGTGCCAGCAGCTTAGATACAGGAAAGAGCTCCTACGAGCAGTACTTC.

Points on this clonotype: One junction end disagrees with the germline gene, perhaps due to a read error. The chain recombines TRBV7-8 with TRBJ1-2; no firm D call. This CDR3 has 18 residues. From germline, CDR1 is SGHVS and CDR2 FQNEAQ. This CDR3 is CASSLTLIPQAKNCGYTF. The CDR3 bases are TGTGCCAGCAGCTTAACCCTAATTCCGCAGGCCAAGAACTGTGGCTACACCTTC.

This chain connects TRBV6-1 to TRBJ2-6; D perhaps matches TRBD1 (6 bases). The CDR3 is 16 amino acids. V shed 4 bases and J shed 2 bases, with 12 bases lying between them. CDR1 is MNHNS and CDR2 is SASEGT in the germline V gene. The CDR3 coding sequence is TGTGCCAGCAGTGGACAGGTGGTAGCTGGGGCCAACGTCCTGACTTTC. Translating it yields CASSGQVVAGANVLTF.

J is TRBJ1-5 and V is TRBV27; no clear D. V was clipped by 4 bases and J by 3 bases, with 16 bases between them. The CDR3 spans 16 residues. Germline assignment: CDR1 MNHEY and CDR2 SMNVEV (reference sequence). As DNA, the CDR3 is TGTGCCAGCAGTTATGACGGATTCCGGGCCAATCAGCCCCAGCATTTT. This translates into CASSYDGFRANQPQHF.

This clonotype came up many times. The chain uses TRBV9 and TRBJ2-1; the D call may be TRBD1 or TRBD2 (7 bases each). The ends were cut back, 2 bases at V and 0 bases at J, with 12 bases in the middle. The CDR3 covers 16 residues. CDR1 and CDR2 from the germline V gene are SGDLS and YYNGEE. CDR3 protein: CASSVGGTVSYNEQFF. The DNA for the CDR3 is TGTGCCAGCAGCGTGGGAGGGACAGTCTCCTACAATGAGCAGTTCTTC.

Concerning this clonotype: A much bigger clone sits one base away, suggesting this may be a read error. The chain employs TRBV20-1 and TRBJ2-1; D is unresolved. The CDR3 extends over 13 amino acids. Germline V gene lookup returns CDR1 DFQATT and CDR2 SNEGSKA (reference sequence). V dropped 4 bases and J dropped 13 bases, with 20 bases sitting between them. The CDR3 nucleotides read TGCAGTGCTACCATGCCCCTTCAAGAGACCCAGTTCTTC. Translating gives CSATMPLQETQFF.